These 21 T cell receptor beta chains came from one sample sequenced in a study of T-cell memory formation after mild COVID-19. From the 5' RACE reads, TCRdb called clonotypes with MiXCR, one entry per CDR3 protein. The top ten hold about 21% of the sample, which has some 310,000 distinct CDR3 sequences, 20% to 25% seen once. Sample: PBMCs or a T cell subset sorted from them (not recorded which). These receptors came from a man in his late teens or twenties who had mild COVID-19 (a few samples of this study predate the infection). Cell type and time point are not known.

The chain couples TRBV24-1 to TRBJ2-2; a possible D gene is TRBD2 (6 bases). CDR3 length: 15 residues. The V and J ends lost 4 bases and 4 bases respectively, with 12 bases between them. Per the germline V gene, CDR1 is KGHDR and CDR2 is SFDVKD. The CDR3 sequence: CATSDGGSVTGELFF. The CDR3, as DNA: TGTGCCACCAGTGACGGGGGATCGGTCACCGGGGAGCTGTTTTTT.

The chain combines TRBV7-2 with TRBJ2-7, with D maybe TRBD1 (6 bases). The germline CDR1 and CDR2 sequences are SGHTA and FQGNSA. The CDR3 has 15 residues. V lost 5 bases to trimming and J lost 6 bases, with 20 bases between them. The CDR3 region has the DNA TGTGCCAGCAGCCCACCAAACAGGGTCCTGGGCGAGCAGTACTTC. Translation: CASSPPNRVLGEQYF. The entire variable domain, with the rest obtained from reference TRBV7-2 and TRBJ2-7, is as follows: GAGVSQSPSNKVTEKGKDVELRCDPISGHTALYWYRQSLGQGLEFLIYFQGNSAPDKSGLPSDRFSAERTGGSVSTLTIQRTQQEDSAVYLCASSPPNRVLGEQYFGPGTRLTVT.

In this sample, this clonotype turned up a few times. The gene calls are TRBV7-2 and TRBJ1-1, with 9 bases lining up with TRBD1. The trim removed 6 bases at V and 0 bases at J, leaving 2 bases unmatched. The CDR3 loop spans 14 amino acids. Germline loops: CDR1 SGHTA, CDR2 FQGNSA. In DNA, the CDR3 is TGTGCCAGCAGAGGACAGGGGATGAACACTGAAGCTTTCTTT. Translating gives CASRGQGMNTEAFF.

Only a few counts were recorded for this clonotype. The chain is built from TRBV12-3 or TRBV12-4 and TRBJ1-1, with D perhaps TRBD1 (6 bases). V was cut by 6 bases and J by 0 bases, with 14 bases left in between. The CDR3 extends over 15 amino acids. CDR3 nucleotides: TGTGCCAGCAGACCGGGACATAACATGAACACTGAAGCTTTCTTT. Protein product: CASRPGHNMNTEAFF.

In DNA, the CDR3 is TGTGCCAGCAGCTTTCGTGGTGTGGGAACCTCTGGAAACACCATATATTTT. This encodes CASSFRGVGTSGNTIYF. V is TRBV7-2 and J is TRBJ1-3; D is ambiguous. V lost 3 bases and J 0 bases, leaving 15 bases between the germline ends. The CDR3 sequence is 17 residues long. Germline CDR1 SGHTA, CDR2 FQGNSA.

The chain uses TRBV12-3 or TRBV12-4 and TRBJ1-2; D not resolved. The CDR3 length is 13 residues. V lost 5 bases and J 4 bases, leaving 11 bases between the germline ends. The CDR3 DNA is TGTGCCAGCAGTCCGCTTAGGTTCTATGGCTACACCTTC. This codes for CASSPLRFYGYTF.

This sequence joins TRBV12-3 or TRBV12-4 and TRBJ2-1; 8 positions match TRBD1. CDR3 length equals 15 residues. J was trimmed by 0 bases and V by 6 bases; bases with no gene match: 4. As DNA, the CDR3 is TGTGCCAGCAGCCCGGGACAGGACTCCTACAATGAGCAGTTCTTC. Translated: CASSPGQDSYNEQFF.

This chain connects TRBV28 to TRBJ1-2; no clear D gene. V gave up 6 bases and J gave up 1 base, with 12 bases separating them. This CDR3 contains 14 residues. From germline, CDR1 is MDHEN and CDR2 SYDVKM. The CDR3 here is CASRTFGINYGYTF. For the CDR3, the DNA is TGTGCCAGCAGGACCTTCGGGATTAACTATGGCTACACCTTC.

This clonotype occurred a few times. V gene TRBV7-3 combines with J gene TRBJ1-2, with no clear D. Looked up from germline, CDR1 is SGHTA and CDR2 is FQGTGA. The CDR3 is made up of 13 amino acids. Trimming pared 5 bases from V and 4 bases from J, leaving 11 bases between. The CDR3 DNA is TGTGCCAGCAGCGGGGAAGGAGGCTATGGCTACACCTTC. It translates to CASSGEGGYGYTF.

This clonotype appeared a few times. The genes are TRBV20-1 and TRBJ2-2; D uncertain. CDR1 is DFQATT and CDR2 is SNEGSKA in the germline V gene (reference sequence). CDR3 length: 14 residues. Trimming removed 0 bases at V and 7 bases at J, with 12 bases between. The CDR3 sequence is CSARDVNLGGELFF. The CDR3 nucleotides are TGCAGTGCTAGAGACGTAAATCTCGGCGGGGAGCTGTTTTTT.

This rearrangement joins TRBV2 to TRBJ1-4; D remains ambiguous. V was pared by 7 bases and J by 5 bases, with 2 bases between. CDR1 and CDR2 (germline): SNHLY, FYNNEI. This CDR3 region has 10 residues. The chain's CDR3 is CASKNEKLFF. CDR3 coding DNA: TGTGCCAGCAAAAATGAAAAACTGTTTTTT.

The CDR3 loop reads CASTFGQGAIAQYF. Written as DNA, the CDR3 is TGTGCCAGCACCTTCGGACAGGGGGCTATTGCGCAGTATTTT. The rearrangement joins TRBV7-2 to TRBJ2-3; 11 bases map to TRBD1. The CDR3 runs to 14 residues. V was clipped by 7 bases and J by 10 bases; unmatched bases: 10. CDR1 is SGHTA, CDR2 FQGNSA, per germline.

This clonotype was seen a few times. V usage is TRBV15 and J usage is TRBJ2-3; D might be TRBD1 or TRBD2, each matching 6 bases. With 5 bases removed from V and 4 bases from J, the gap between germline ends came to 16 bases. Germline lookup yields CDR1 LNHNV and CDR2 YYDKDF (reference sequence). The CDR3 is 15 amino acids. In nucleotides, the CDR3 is TGTGCCACCAGCCTCGGGGCAGGGGAGGCAGATACGCAGTATTTT. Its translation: CATSLGAGEADTQYF. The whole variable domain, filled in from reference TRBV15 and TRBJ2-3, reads DAMVIQNPRYQVTQFGKPVTLSCSQTLNHNVMYWYQQKSSQAPKLLFHYYDKDFNNEADTPDNFQSRRPNTSFCFLDIRSPGLGDTAMYLCATSLGAGEADTQYFGPGTRLTVL.

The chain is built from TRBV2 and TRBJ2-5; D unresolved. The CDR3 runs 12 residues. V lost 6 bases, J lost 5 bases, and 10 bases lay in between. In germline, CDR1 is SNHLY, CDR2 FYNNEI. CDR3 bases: TGTGCCAGCAGAAGGGCTGCCGAGACCCAGTACTTC. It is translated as CASRRAAETQYF.

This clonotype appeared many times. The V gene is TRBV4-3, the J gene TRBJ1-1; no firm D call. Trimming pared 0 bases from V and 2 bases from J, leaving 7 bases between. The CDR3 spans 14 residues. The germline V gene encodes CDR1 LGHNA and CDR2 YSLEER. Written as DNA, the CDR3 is TGCGCCAGCAGCCAAGATCTCGGAAACACTGAAGCTTTCTTT. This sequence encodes CASSQDLGNTEAFF.

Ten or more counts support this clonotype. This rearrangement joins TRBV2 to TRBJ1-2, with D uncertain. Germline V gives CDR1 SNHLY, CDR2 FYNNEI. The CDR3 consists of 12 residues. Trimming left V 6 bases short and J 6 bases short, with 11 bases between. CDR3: CASRETGDGYTF. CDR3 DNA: TGTGCCAGCAGAGAAACGGGTGATGGCTACACCTTC.

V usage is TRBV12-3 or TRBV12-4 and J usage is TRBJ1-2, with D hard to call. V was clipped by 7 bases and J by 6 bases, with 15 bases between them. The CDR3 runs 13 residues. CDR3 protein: CASTVDIHHGYTF. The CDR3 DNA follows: TGTGCCAGCACCGTAGACATCCACCATGGCTACACCTTC.

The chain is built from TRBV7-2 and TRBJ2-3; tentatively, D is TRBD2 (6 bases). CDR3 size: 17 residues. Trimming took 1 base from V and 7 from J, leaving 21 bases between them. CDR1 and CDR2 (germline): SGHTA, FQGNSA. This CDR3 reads CASSLGPGLAYINTQYF. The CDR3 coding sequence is TGTGCCAGCAGCTTAGGACCGGGACTGGCTTATATAAATACGCAGTATTTT.

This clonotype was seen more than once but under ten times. The CDR3, as DNA: TGCGCCAGCAGCCTACCCTTAAGGACCCAAGAGACCCAGTACTTC. As protein: CASSLPLRTQETQYF. This rearrangement joins TRBV5-1 to TRBJ2-5; D ambiguous. V lost 4 bases and J 1 base, leaving 14 bases between the germline ends. The CDR3 covers 15 residues. Germline assignment: CDR1 SGHRS and CDR2 YFSETQ.

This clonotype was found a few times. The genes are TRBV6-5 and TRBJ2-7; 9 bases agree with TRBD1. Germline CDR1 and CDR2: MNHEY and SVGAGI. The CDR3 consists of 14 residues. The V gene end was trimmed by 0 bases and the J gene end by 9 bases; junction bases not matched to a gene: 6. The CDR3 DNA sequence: TGTGCCAGCAGTTACTCGAGGGACAGGGACGGGCAGTACTTC. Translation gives CASSYSRDRDGQYF.

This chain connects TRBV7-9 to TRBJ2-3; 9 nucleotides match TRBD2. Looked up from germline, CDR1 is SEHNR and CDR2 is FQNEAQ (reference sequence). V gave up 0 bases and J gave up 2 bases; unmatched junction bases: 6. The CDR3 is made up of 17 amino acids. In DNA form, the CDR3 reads TGTGCCAGCAGCTTAGCTGGTGCGGGGGGGCTCACAGATACGCAGTATTTT. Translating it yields CASSLAGAGGLTDTQYF.